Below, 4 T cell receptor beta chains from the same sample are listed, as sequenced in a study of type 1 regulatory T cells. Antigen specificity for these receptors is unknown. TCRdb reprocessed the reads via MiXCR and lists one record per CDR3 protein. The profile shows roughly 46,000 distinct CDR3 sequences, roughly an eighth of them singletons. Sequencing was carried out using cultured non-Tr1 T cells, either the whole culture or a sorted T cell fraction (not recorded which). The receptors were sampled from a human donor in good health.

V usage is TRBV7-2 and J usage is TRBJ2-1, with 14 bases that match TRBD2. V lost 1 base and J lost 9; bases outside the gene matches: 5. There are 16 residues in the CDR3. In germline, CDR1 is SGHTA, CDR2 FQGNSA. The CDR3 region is CASSLGLAGGRGEQFF. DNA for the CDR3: TGTGCCAGCAGCTTAGGACTAGCGGGAGGGCGGGGTGAGCAGTTCTTC.

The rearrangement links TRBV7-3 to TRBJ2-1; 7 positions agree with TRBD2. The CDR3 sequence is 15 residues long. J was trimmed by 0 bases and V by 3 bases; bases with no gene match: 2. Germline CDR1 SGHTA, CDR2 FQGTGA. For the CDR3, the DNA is TGTGCCAGCAGCTTCGAGCGGGGCTCCTACAATGAGCAGTTCTTC. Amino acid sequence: CASSFERGSYNEQFF.

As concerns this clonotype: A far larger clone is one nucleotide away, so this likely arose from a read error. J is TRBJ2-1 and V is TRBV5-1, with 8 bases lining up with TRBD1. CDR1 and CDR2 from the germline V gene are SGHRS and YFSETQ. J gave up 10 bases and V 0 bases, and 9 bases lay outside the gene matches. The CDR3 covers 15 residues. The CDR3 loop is CASSLDGQGIHEQFF. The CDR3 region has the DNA TGCGCCAGCAGCTTGGACGGACAGGGAATACACGAGCAGTTCTTC.

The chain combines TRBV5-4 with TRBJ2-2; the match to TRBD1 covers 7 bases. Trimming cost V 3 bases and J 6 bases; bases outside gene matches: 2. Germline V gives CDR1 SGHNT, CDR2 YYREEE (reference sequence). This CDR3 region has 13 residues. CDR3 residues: CASSSQGAGELFF. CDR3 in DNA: TGTGCCAGCAGCTCTCAGGGGGCCGGGGAGCTGTTTTTT.